This T cell receptor (beta chain) was sequenced during a study of T cell responses to AZD1222 COVID-19 vaccine. Study overall: Second-dose intervals near 4 or 12 weeks were combined.

To note about this clone: Its target is not known.

With 0 bases clipped from V and 0 bases from J, the junction kept 15 bases outside the gene matches. This CDR3 has 21 residues. Germline V CDR1 and CDR2: MNHEY, SVGEGT. Whole-study results and caveats: Repertoire collection took place solely once the T cell response had peaked. The sample set comprised mostly white British donors with more females, and clonal diversity was possibly underestimated. Two AZD1222 doses significantly raised spike-specific TCR breadth and depth over controls.

Assay: immunoSEQ multiplex PCR; the TCRdb copy retains only in-frame clones and omits some. The sample lists around 120,000 clones, less than 95% occurring once. The sequence was collected from an adult in good health. The chain couples TRBV6-2 or TRBV6-3 to TRBJ2-1, with 9 positions matching TRBD1. This specimen consisted of peripheral blood, obtained on day 0 of AZD1222 vaccination. CDR3 nucleotide sequence: TGTGCCAGCAGTTACTCGAAGGTTGGGGGTTGGGGACAGGGCTCCTACAATGAGCAGTTCTTC. Protein: CASSYSKVGGWGQGSYNEQFF.